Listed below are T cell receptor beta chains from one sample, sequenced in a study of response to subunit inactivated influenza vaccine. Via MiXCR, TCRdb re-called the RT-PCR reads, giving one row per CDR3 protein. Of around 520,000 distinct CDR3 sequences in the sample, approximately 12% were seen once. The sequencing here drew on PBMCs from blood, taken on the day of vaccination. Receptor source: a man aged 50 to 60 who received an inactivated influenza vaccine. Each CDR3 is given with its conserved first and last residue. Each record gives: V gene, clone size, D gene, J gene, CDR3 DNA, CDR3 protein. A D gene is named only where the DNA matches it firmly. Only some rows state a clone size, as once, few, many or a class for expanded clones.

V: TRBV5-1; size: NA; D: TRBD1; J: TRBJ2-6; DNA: TGCGCCAGCAGGGATGGACAGGGTTTTTCTGGGGCCAACGTCCTGACTTTC; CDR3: CASRDGQGFSGANVLTF
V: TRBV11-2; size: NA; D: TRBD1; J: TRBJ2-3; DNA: TGTGCCAGCAGCTTAGTGACAGGGGGCATGGATACGCAGTATTTT; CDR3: CASSLVTGGMDTQYF
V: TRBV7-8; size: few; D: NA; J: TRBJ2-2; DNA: TGTGCCAGCAGATTTAGGGGGACGGGAGTGGGCACCGGGGAGCTGTTTTTT; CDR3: CASRFRGTGVGTGELFF
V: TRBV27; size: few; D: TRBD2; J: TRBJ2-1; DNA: TGTGCCAGCAGCACGACTAGCGGGGCCAATGTGTATGAGCAGTTCTTC; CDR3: CASSTTSGANVYEQFF
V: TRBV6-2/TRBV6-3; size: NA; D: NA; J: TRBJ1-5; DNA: TGTGCCAGCAGCCTCGTGGGGTTTGGCCAGCCCCAGCATTTT; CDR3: CASSLVGFGQPQHF
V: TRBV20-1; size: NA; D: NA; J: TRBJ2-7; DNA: TGCAGTGCTAGAGAGTTGGAGTCGGCTAGTGAGCAGTACTTC; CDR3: CSARELESASEQYF
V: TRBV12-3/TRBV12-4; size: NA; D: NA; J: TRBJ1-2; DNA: TGTGCCAGCAGTTTAAGAGGCCCGATCGATTTTTATGGCTACACCTTC; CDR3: CASSLRGPIDFYGYTF
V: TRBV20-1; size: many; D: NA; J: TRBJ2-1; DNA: TGCAGTGCTAGAGACATTCGTAGGGACGGTTCTTACAATGAGCAGTTCTTC; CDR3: CSARDIRRDGSYNEQFF
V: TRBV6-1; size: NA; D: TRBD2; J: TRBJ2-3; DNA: TGTGCCAGCACCCCCCCCCCGGGGGGGAGCACAGATACGCAGTATTTT; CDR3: CASTPPPGGSTDTQYF
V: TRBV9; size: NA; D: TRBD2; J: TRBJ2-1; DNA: TGTGCCAGCAGCCCCAGCGGGAGGCACCCCAATGAGCAGTTCTTC; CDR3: CASSPSGRHPNEQFF
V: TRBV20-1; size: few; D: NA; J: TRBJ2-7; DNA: TGCAGTGCTTACACTCGCCAGGGGCAACAGATATACGAGCAGTACTTC; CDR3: CSAYTRQGQQIYEQYF
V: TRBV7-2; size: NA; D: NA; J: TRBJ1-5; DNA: TGTGCCAGCAGCTTATCACCAGCTAGAAATCAGCCCCAGCATTTT; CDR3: CASSLSPARNQPQHF
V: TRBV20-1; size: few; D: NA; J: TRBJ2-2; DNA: TGCAGTGCTCGCTTGTGGGACGGGGAGCTGTTTTTT; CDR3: CSARLWDGELFF
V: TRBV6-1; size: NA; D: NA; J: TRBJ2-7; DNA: TGTGCCAGCAGACCGACGGCTGCCTACGAGCAGTACTTC; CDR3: CASRPTAAYEQYF
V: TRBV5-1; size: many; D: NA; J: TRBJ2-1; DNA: TGCGCCAGCAGCTCCCTTACGGCCGAGCAGTTCTTC; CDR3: CASSSLTAEQFF
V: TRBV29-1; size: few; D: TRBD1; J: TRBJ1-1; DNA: TGCAGCGTTCGGGACAGACAAAACACTGAAGCTTTCTTT; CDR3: CSVRDRQNTEAFF
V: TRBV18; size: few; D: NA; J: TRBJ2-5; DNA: TGTGCCAGCTCAGCACTAGGACAAGTCCAAGAGACCCAGTACTTC; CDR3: CASSALGQVQETQYF
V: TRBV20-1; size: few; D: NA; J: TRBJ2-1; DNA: TGCAGTGTGCAGGGAATGGGCGATGAGCAGTTCTTC; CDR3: CSVQGMGDEQFF
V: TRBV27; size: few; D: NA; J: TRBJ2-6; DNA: TGTGCCAGCACCTTAGCTGCTGGGGCCAACGTCCTGACTTTC; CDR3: CASTLAAGANVLTF
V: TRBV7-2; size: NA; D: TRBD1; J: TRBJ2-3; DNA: TGTGCCAGCAGTTTGGACAGGTCGGCAGATACGCAGTATTTT; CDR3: CASSLDRSADTQYF
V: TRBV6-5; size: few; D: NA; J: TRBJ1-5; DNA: TGTGCCAGCAGTTACTCGTTCCAGAGCAATCAGCCCCAGCATTTT; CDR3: CASSYSFQSNQPQHF
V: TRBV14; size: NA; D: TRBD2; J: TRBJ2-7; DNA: TGTGCCAGCAGCCTGGGAGGGACCTTTAATTTGGAGCAGTACTTC; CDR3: CASSLGGTFNLEQYF
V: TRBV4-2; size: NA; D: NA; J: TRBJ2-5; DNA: TGTGCCAGCAGCCAATACTCCGGGACTGGGGGTCAAGAGACCCAGTACTTC; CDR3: CASSQYSGTGGQETQYF